The 18 T cell receptor beta chains below come from one sample, sequenced in a study of low-dose radiotherapy and immunotherapy resistance in tumors. Priming of first-strand cDNA relied on TRAV- and TRBV-specific primers (covering alpha and beta chains). Amplification, which lasted 20 to 25 PCR cycles, used a constant-region primer and V-primer adapter to amplify TCRs. TCRdb re-analysed the reads in MiXCR, keeping a single row per CDR3 protein. Of 100,000 or so distinct CDR3 sequences detected, around 21% appear once; the ten largest clones hold roughly 4.3%. Sample time point: after trial treatment. Treatment in this sample: LDRT plus nivolumab, ipilimumab, low-dose cyclophosphamide and aspirin (RACIN trial). Sample: PBMCs, taken after low-dose radiotherapy plus immunotherapy. These receptors came from a male donor with prostate cancer.

This clonotype appeared many times. This chain joins TRBV7-9 and TRBJ2-5, with TRBD2 matching 10 bases. This CDR3 comprises 14 residues. The trim removed 1 base at V and 7 bases at J, leaving 3 bases unmatched. Germline CDR1 SEHNR, CDR2 FQNEAQ (reference sequence). The chain's CDR3 is CASSLDPSGGTQYF. The CDR3 nucleotides read TGTGCCAGCAGCTTAGACCCTAGCGGGGGGACCCAGTACTTC.

Many counts were recorded for this clonotype. The chain has TRBV20-1 and TRBJ2-2; 7 nucleotides match TRBD2. J gave up 6 bases and V 0 bases, and 7 bases lay outside the gene matches. Germline lookup yields CDR1 DFQATT and CDR2 SNEGSKA (reference sequence). CDR3 length equals 15 residues. CDR3 sequence: CSARDHRLAPGELFF. As DNA, the CDR3 is TGCAGTGCTAGAGACCATCGACTAGCACCCGGGGAGCTGTTTTTT.

This sequence joins TRBV14 and TRBJ2-3; D gene ambiguous. V was trimmed by 4 bases and J by 4 bases, leaving 24 bases between them. Per the germline V gene, CDR1 is SGHDN and CDR2 is FVKESK. The CDR3 covers 18 residues. The CDR3 nucleotides are TGTGCCAGCAGCCCCGCTCCCGGGCTCGCCTGGTGGGCAGATACGCAGTATTTT. It encodes CASSPAPGLAWWADTQYF.

This clonotype has just a few counts. V gene TRBV20-1 combines with J gene TRBJ2-3; D unresolved. The CDR3 covers 14 residues. Trimming stripped 5 bases from V and 3 bases from J, with 15 bases between. CDR1 DFQATT and CDR2 SNEGSKA come from the germline V gene (reference sequence). CDR3 in DNA: TGCAGTGCTTTAGGACCTCCTCGGACAGATACGCAGTATTTT. Encoded protein: CSALGPPRTDTQYF.

This clonotype was found many times. The V and J genes are TRBV5-1 and TRBJ1-2; D is undetermined. V was pared by 0 bases and J by 6 bases, with 6 bases between. CDR3 length: 12 amino acids. CDR1 is SGHRS and CDR2 is YFSETQ in the germline V gene. For the CDR3, the DNA is TGCGCCAGCAGCTTGGGGGTGGATGGCTACACCTTC. This sequence encodes CASSLGVDGYTF.

This clonotype was observed a handful of times. This chain uses TRBV5-1 with TRBJ2-3; maybe TRBD1 (6 bases). Trimming stripped 1 base from V and 6 bases from J, with 21 bases between. This CDR3 contains 17 residues. Germline assignment: CDR1 SGHRS and CDR2 YFSETQ. The CDR3 DNA is TGCGCCAGCAGCTTGCCCCCCCGGGACATCACGCCGGATACGCAGTATTTT. It encodes CASSLPPRDITPDTQYF.

At least ten counts were recorded for this clonotype. The chain links TRBV7-9 to TRBJ2-3, with 7 positions matching TRBD1. J was trimmed by 5 bases and V by 6 bases; bases with no gene match: 14. There are 16 residues in the CDR3. Germline values: CDR1 SEHNR, CDR2 FQNEAQ (reference sequence). The CDR3 is CASRSDRRPGGDTQYF. The DNA for the CDR3 is TGTGCCAGCAGGTCTGACAGACGTCCAGGGGGAGATACGCAGTATTTT.

This clonotype was found many times. The chain has TRBV4-1 and TRBJ2-3, with 11 bases that match TRBD2. Trimming removed 1 base from V and 6 bases from J; junction bases left unmatched: 6. The CDR3 is 16 amino acids. The germline V gene encodes CDR1 MGHRA and CDR2 YSYEKL. The CDR3 sequence is CASSQVGLAVRDTQYF. For the CDR3, the DNA is TGCGCCAGCAGCCAAGTGGGACTAGCGGTGAGGGATACGCAGTATTTT.

On this clonotype: This likely traces to a read error, being one base from a far larger clone. The V and J genes are TRBV5-1 and TRBJ2-7, with TRBD2 matching 7 bases. CDR3 length equals 13 residues. V shed 3 bases and J 7 bases; nucleotides not matched to a gene: 7. Germline V gene data show CDR1 as SGHRS and CDR2 as YFSETQ. CDR3 DNA sequence: TGCGCCAGCAGCTGGGGGGGACGGGATGAGCAGTACTTC. This codes for CASSWGGRDEQYF.

This CDR3 reads CASSLEREGEGYTF. The CDR3 DNA reads TGCGCCAGCAGCTTGGAGAGGGAAGGAGAGGGCTACACCTTC. The genes are TRBV5-1 and TRBJ1-2; D uncertain. The CDR3 spans 14 residues. CDR1 and CDR2 from the germline V gene are SGHRS and YFSETQ. Trimming left V 0 bases short and J 8 bases short, with 14 bases between.

This clonotype appeared many times. The chain employs TRBV10-3 and TRBJ1-1, with D unclear. The V and J ends lost 1 base and 10 bases respectively, with 10 bases between them. CDR3 length equals 12 residues. From germline, CDR1 is ENHRY and CDR2 SYGVKD. This chain's CDR3 is CAISELQSGAFF. CDR3 DNA sequence: TGTGCCATCAGTGAGTTACAATCCGGAGCTTTCTTT.

This chain links TRBV28 with TRBJ2-5; the match to TRBD1 covers 7 bases. The germline CDR1 and CDR2 sequences are MDHEN and SYDVKM. V dropped 2 bases and J dropped 7; count of bases not matched to a gene: 7. This CDR3 spans 14 amino acids. The CDR3 DNA is TGTGCCAGCAGTTTAGTCAAGGGGGCTGGGACCCAGTACTTC. Its protein is CASSLVKGAGTQYF.

This clonotype was recorded many times. The V gene is TRBV27, the J gene TRBJ1-6; tentative D call: TRBD1 (6 bases). V was cut by 3 bases and J by 9 bases, with 15 bases left in between. The CDR3 totals 15 residues. From germline, CDR1 is MNHEY and CDR2 SMNVEV (reference sequence). CDR3 sequence (DNA): TGTGCCAGCAGTTTTACAGGGAACCTAGCTTCACCCCTCCACTTT. Translation: CASSFTGNLASPLHF.

On this clonotype itself: A much larger clonotype is one base distant, so this may be a read error. The chain recombines TRBV7-2 with TRBJ1-5; unclear D gene. The J call is in doubt because the DNA end fits TRBJ2-3 better. CDR1 is SGHTA, CDR2 FQGNSA, per germline. CDR3 length equals 12 residues. The CDR3 spells CASSPPLQPQYF. Written as DNA, the CDR3 is TGTGCCAGCAGCCCCCCTCTTCAGCCCCAGTATTTT.

This clonotype has ten or more counts. V and J are TRBV3-1 and TRBJ2-2, with 12 bases aligning to TRBD2. This CDR3 has 16 residues. Losses at the gene ends were 1 base for V and 4 bases for J; bases not matched to a gene: 1. The germline CDR1 and CDR2 sequences are LGHDT and YNNKEL (reference sequence). CDR3 amino acids: CASSQGLAGATGELFF. As DNA, the CDR3 is TGTGCCAGCAGCCAAGGACTAGCGGGGGCCACCGGGGAGCTGTTTTTT.

To note about this clonotype: Since a far larger clone is one base different, this is likely a read error. The chain links TRBV6-8 to TRBJ1-6; unclear D gene. Per germline, CDR1 MNHGY and CDR2 SAAAGT. The CDR3 loop spans 16 amino acids. CDR3 coding DNA: TGTGCCAGCAGTAACTCGTCCGGTCGGATTAATTCACCCCTCCACTTT. Residues: CASSNSSGRINSPLHF.

This clonotype was counted ten times or more. The gene calls are TRBV5-1 and TRBJ2-7; TRBD1 might be the D (5 bases). The CDR3 length is 19 residues. The V end lost 0 bases, the J end lost 0 bases, and 22 bases lay between the germline ends. Germline V gives CDR1 SGHRS, CDR2 YFSETQ. The CDR3 protein is CASSLADSFGPLRSYEQYF. The CDR3 region has the DNA TGCGCCAGCAGCTTGGCCGACAGTTTTGGGCCCCTCCGCTCCTACGAGCAGTACTTC.

With respect to this clonotype: A far larger clone is one nucleotide away, so this likely arose from a read error. The V gene is TRBV19, the J gene TRBJ2-1, with D possibly TRBD1 on 5 matching bases. The CDR3 extends over 13 amino acids. Germline-derived CDR1 and CDR2 are LNHDA and SQIVND (reference sequence). V was pared by 4 bases and J by 10 bases, with 14 bases between. The CDR3 reads CASSNRPSYEQFF. DNA of the CDR3: TGTGCCAGTAGTAACAGGCCCTCCTACGAGCAGTTCTTC.